This TCR beta chain was documented in a study of blood T cell repertoires in COVID-19. Overall study: The study drew acute and convalescent COVID-19 samples from the United States, Italy and Spain.

A single count supports this clone. Sequenced by immunoSEQ multiplex PCR; TCRdb stores in-frame clones only, minus some. This sample yields some 180,000 clones, of which about 83% are seen a single time; about 2% belongs to the top ten. The germline gives CDR1 MNHEY, CDR2 SVGAGI. This CDR3 comprises 15 residues. V was clipped by 6 bases and J by 5 bases; unmatched bases: 9. The chain uses TRBV6-5 and TRBJ2-7, with 11 bases identical to TRBD1. The sample was peripheral blood. The sequence derives from a woman aged 80 or older with acute or convalescent COVID-19. The CDR3 spells CASRAPGQGVHEQYF. The DNA for the CDR3 is TGTGCCAGCAGGGCGCCGGGACAGGGGGTCCACGAGCAGTACTTC.